One T cell receptor beta chain is described in this entry. The CDR3 contains 13 residues. V lost 4 bases and J lost 3; bases outside the gene matches: 3. The germline gives CDR1 LGHNA, CDR2 YSLEER. TCRdb's table, derived via immunoSEQ multiplex PCR, lists solely in-frame clones and lacks some. Seen here are over 50,000 clones, around 89% observed once, and the top ten hold around 1.7%. These data come from a study of T cell changes during pregnancy in multiple sclerosis. The chain has TRBV4-3 and TRBJ2-7; 7 nucleotides match TRBD1. The sample consisted of peripheral blood, taken after pregnancy. The receptor comes from a female donor with multiple sclerosis, enrolled in a pregnancy study. DNA for the CDR3: TGCGCCAGCAGCCCGGGACAGTTCTACGAGCAGTACTTC. This sequence encodes CASSPGQFYEQYF.